This TCR beta chain was recorded in a study of glioma-infiltrating T cells. This CDR3 region has 15 residues. Germline V CDR1 and CDR2: LGHDT, YNNKEL (reference sequence). V lost 0 bases, J lost 3 bases, and 9 bases lay in between. Many counts were recorded for this clonotype. The iRepertoire nested amplicon-rescue multiplex PCR amplified TCR alpha and beta CDR3s from RNA. One-step reverse transcription and amplification started from around 100-400 ng of tissue mRNA or PBMC total RNA. TCRdb recomputed calls from the multiplex PCR reads with MiXCR, one row per CDR3 protein. The sample includes roughly 200,000 distinct CDR3 sequences, 30% to 40% of them seen just once.

The specimen sequenced was glioma tissue, nonneoplastic brain tissue, or PBMCs (not recorded which). The receptor comes from a human donor with low-grade glioma or glioblastoma, undergoing nonglioma brain surgery, or in good health (not recorded which). The chain has TRBV3-1 and TRBJ2-1, with TRBD2 as a possible D gene (6 bases). The CDR3 sequence: CASSQDGGVYNEQFF. CDR3 in DNA: TGTGCCAGCAGCCAAGACGGAGGGGTCTACAATGAGCAGTTCTTC.